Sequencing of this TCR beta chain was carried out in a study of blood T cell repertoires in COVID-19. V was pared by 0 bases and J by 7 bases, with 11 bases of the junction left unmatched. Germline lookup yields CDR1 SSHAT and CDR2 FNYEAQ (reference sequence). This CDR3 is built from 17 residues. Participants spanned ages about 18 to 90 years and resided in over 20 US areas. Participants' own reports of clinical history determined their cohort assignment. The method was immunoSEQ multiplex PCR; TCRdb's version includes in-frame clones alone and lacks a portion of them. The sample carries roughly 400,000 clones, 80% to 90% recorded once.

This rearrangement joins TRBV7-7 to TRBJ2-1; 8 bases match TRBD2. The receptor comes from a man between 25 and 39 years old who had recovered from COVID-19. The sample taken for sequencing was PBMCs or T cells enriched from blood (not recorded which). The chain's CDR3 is CASSLAGASGSGNEQFF. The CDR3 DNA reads TGTGCCAGCAGCTTAGCCGGTGCGAGCGGGAGTGGGAATGAGCAGTTCTTC.